Reported below is one TCR beta chain. This entry belongs to a study of blood T cell repertoires in COVID-19. Study-wide context: The United States, Italy and Spain were the sources of the acute and convalescent COVID-19 samples. PBMCs, B-cell-depleted T cells, or T cells were the source of the cDNA or gDNA that made up the material.

CDR3 length: 14 residues. Authors' methods: Amplification of reference gene primers was used by the study to estimate nucleated cell counts. TCRdb keeps only in-frame clones here, not all; method: immunoSEQ multiplex PCR. V and J calls and clone size are given by that table; D and trimming were obtained from the DNA. The repertoire holds roughly 57,000 clones, 75% to 95% seen once, with 15% to 20% in the top ten. The receptor's source is a man older than 75 with acute or convalescent COVID-19. Sequencing used peripheral blood. V is TRBV1 and J is TRBJ1-2; the D call of TRBD1 is as the table states it, not checked on the DNA. TRBV1 is a documented pseudogene. The DNA of the CDR3 is TGCACCAGCAGCCTCCACAGGGTGGGCTATGGCTACACCTTC. Translation gives CTSSLHRVGYGYTF.